This TCR beta chain was sequenced for a study of CD8+ T cells in alopecia areata. Study results and caveats: Scalp sequencing captures resident alphabeta T cells of normal skin too.

CDR3 length: 15 residues. The V end was cut by 4 bases, the J end by 4 bases, with 15 bases between. Germline V gene data show CDR1 as SGHRS and CDR2 as YFSETQ. Extracted from the samples, RNA was reverse transcribed into cDNA to serve as the sequencing template. Method: immunoSEQ multiplex PCR; TCRdb's copy keeps in-frame clones and lacks some. In the table there are about 120,000 clones, over 60% of which are singletons. A remark on this clone: Its antigen is not known.

The clonotype was recovered from a human donor in good health. Sample: CD4+ T cells sorted from blood. The genes are TRBV5-1 and TRBJ1-3; weak D call: TRBD1 (5 bases). The DNA for the CDR3 is TGCGCCAGCAGCCAAACAGGTGACTCAGGAAACACCATATATTTT. This sequence encodes CASSQTGDSGNTIYF.